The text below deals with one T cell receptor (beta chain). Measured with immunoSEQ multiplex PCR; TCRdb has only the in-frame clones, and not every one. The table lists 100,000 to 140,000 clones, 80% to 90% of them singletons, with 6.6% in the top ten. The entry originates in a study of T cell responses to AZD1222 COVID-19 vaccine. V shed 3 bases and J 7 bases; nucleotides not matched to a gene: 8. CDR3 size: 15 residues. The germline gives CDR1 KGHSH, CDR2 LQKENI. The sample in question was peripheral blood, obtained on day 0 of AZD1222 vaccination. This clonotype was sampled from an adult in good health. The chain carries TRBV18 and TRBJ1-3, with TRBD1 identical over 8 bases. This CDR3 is CASSPADRGFNTIYF. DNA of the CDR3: TGTGCCAGCTCACCTGCAGACAGGGGCTTTAACACCATATATTTT.